This entry lists 30 T cell receptor beta chains sequenced from one sample in a study of OX40 agonist ivuxolimab in advanced cancers. Assay: immunoSEQ multiplex PCR; the TCRdb copy retains only in-frame clones and omits some. This sample has around 80,000 clones, with roughly 87% found just once. The material was CD4+ or CD8+ T cells sorted from blood, obtained in a trial of the OX40 agonist ivuxolimab. All receptors derive from an adult with an advanced solid tumor such as melanoma, head and neck, liver or kidney cancer.

This rearrangement joins TRBV11-2 to TRBJ1-6; D is ambiguous. The germline CDR1 and CDR2 sequences are SGHAT and FQNNGV. The CDR3 sequence is 12 residues long. V was cut by 5 bases and J by 13 bases, with 12 bases left in between. The CDR3 nucleotides read TGTGCCAGCAGCCCCCAGGATCATCCCCTCCACTTT. This encodes CASSPQDHPLHF.

This clone has only one observation. The chain joins TRBV7-8 to TRBJ2-5; TRBD1 or TRBD2 may be the D gene (6 bases each). The CDR3 has 14 amino acids. V was pared by 1 base and J by 5 bases, with 11 bases between. Germline CDR1 SGHVS, CDR2 FQNEAQ. In nucleotides, the CDR3 is TGTGCCAGCAGCTTAGTTACGGGGGCGGAGACCCAGTACTTC. It is translated as CASSLVTGAETQYF.

There are a few counts of this clone. The chain links TRBV29-1 to TRBJ1-1; D possibly corresponds to TRBD1 (6 bases). The CDR3 is 13 residues long. Germline values: CDR1 SQVTM, CDR2 ANQGSEA. V gave up 6 bases and J gave up 3 bases, with 14 bases separating them. The CDR3 region has the DNA TGCAGCGTCCGCACAGGGACGTACACTGAAGCTTTCTTT. Translating it yields CSVRTGTYTEAFF.

V usage is TRBV29-1 and J usage is TRBJ2-7; a possible D gene is TRBD2 (6 bases). CDR3 length equals 13 residues. CDR1 SQVTM and CDR2 ANQGSEA come from the germline V gene. The V and J ends lost 5 bases and 3 bases respectively, with 14 bases between them. The CDR3 loop is CSVREALDYEQYF. The DNA of the CDR3 is TGCAGCGTTAGGGAGGCACTGGACTACGAGCAGTACTTC.

The rearrangement links TRBV9 to TRBJ1-3; tentatively, D is TRBD1 (6 bases). The CDR3 has 12 amino acids. Germline CDR1 and CDR2: SGDLS and YYNGEE. The germline V and J ends were trimmed by 8 bases and 6 bases, with 12 bases remaining between them. CDR3 sequence (DNA): TGTGCCAGTGGGGGGGCAGAAAACACCATATATTTT. It is translated as CASGGAENTIYF.

This clone turned up a few times. The chain links TRBV6-1 to TRBJ2-3, with D perhaps matching TRBD2 (6 bases). Per germline, CDR1 MNHNS and CDR2 SASEGT. Deletions cut 7 bases from V and 0 bases from J, with 14 bases between. The length of the CDR3 is 15 residues. Written as DNA, the CDR3 is TGTGCCAGCACCGCCGGGAGAACTAGCACAGATACGCAGTATTTT. Translating it yields CASTAGRTSTDTQYF.

The gene calls are TRBV30 and TRBJ1-1; D is undetermined. The CDR3 totals 15 residues. CDR1 GTSNPN and CDR2 SVGIG come from the germline V gene (reference sequence). Trimming took off 8 bases at V and 1 base at J, with 20 bases between the two ends. The CDR3 here is CAQEAGRRKNTEAFF. Here the CDR3 DNA reads TGTGCCCAGGAAGCGGGAAGAAGAAAGAACACTGAAGCTTTCTTT. Combining the CDR3 with reference TRBV30 and TRBJ1-1 gives the whole variable domain SQTIHQWPATLVQPVGSPLSLECTVEGTSNPNLYWYRQAAGRGLQLLFYSVGIGQISSEVPQNLSASRPQDRQFILSSKKLLLSDSGFYLCAQEAGRRKNTEAFFGQGTRLTVV.

This clone has a handful of counts. The chain links TRBV5-4 to TRBJ2-5, with TRBD1 matching 7 bases. Germline assignment: CDR1 SGHNT and CDR2 YYREEE (reference sequence). This CDR3 contains 14 residues. Losses at the gene ends were 4 bases for V and 3 bases for J; bases not matched to a gene: 6. The CDR3 loop is CASSGRDSKETQYF. CDR3 nucleotide sequence: TGTGCCAGCAGCGGCCGGGACAGTAAAGAGACCCAGTACTTC.

The chain recombines TRBV6-1 with TRBJ2-1, with D hard to call. Germline lookup yields CDR1 MNHNS and CDR2 SASEGT. Trimming stripped 10 bases from V and 6 bases from J, with 19 bases between. The CDR3 covers 14 residues. The CDR3 DNA follows: TGTGCCACCCGAACATGGACCGCTAGCAATGAGCAGTTCTTC. It encodes CATRTWTASNEQFF.

This rearrangement joins TRBV9 to TRBJ1-1, with no clear D. This CDR3 has 13 residues. V was shortened by 0 bases and J by 1 base, with 4 bases between the two germline ends. Germline CDR1 and CDR2: SGDLS and YYNGEE. Written as DNA, the CDR3 is TGTGCCAGCAGCGTAGAGTCGAACACTGAAGCTTTCTTT. Residues: CASSVESNTEAFF.

This clone appeared a single time. The V call is TRBV5-1, the J call TRBJ1-2; tentatively, D is TRBD1 (6 bases). This CDR3 region has 13 residues. CDR1 is SGHRS, CDR2 YFSETQ, per germline. With 5 bases removed from V and 7 bases from J, the gap between germline ends came to 15 bases. The CDR3 is CASSISGGLGYTF. CDR3 bases: TGCGCCAGCAGTATATCTGGGGGGCTTGGCTACACCTTC.

CDR3 bases: TGTGCCAGCTTGAAGGGGCGAAGTAAAAACACCATATATTTT. Translation: CASLKGRSKNTIYF. This chain connects TRBV21-1 to TRBJ1-3; the D call of TRBD1 is as the table states it, not checked on the DNA. TRBV21-1 is tagged as a pseudogene. The CDR3 length is 14 residues.

This clone came up once. V usage is TRBV5-6 and J usage is TRBJ2-7; 7 bases agree with TRBD1. V lost 4 bases to trimming and J lost 3 bases; unmatched junction nucleotides: 13. The CDR3 covers 16 residues. Germline CDR1 is SGHDT and CDR2 is YYEEEE. CDR3 coding DNA: TGTGCCAGCAGCGAAAAAGGGACAGTGTTTGACTACGAGCAGTACTTC. This translates into CASSEKGTVFDYEQYF.

V usage is TRBV6-1 and J usage is TRBJ2-7; D ambiguous. The CDR3 is 12 amino acids. V was shortened by 7 bases and J by 5 bases, with 12 bases between the two germline ends. CDR1 MNHNS and CDR2 SASEGT come from the germline V gene. CDR3 DNA: TGTGCCAGCACGGAGTTCCCCCACGAGCAGTACTTC. It specifies CASTEFPHEQYF.

V usage is TRBV5-4 and J usage is TRBJ2-5; D is possibly TRBD1 (6 bases). Between the trimmed V and J ends, which lost 5 bases and 2 bases, there was a span of 13 bases. The CDR3 covers 14 residues. CDR1 is SGHNT, CDR2 YYREEE, per germline (reference sequence). As DNA, the CDR3 is TGTGCCAGCAGTTCCGGACAGCTACAAGAGACCCAGTACTTC. Protein sequence: CASSSGQLQETQYF.

The genes are TRBV15 and TRBJ1-5, with TRBD1 matching over 7 bases. V shed 0 bases and J 4 bases; nucleotides not matched to a gene: 6. The CDR3 consists of 16 residues. Germline CDR1 and CDR2: LNHNV and YYDKDF (reference sequence). This CDR3 is CATSRDWTGANQPQHF. CDR3 coding DNA: TGTGCCACCAGCAGAGATTGGACAGGAGCAAATCAGCCCCAGCATTTT. Based on the CDR3 plus reference TRBV15 and TRBJ1-5, the full variable domain is DAMVIQNPRYQVTQFGKPVTLSCSQTLNHNVMYWYQQKSSQAPKLLFHYYDKDFNNEADTPDNFQSRRPNTSFCFLDIRSPGLGDTAMYLCATSRDWTGANQPQHFGDGTRLSIL.

The chain joins TRBV28 to TRBJ2-2; 7 bases line up with TRBD2. The CDR3 length is 19 residues. Germline lookup yields CDR1 MDHEN and CDR2 SYDVKM. Trimming at V came to 5 bases and at J to 0 bases, leaving 15 bases not matched to a gene. CDR3 nucleotides: TGTGCCAGCAGTCCCTCTTCGTGGAGGGCGGGGGCGAACACCGGGGAGCTGTTTTTT. The encoded protein is CASSPSSWRAGANTGELFF.

The chain joins TRBV6-1 to TRBJ1-4; D is undetermined. V was cut by 6 bases and J by 1 base, with 9 bases left in between. The CDR3 consists of 14 residues. Germline V lookup: CDR1 MNHNS, CDR2 SASEGT. CDR3 protein: CASSSTQTNEKLFF. The CDR3 region has the DNA TGTGCCAGCAGCTCAACACAAACTAATGAAAAACTGTTTTTT.

The chain is built from TRBV6-1 and TRBJ1-1; maybe TRBD1 (5 bases). V shed 5 bases and J shed 10 bases, with 17 bases lying between them. CDR1 and CDR2 from the germline V gene are MNHNS and SASEGT. This CDR3 is 13 amino acids long. The DNA for the CDR3 is TGTGCCAGCAGTTGGGGGGGGACGGACGGAGCTTTCTTT. The encoded protein is CASSWGGTDGAFF.

This sequence joins TRBV6-1 and TRBJ1-6; a possible D gene is TRBD1 (5 bases). Germline V gives CDR1 MNHNS, CDR2 SASEGT. Trimming removed 0 bases at V and 9 bases at J, with 12 bases between. This CDR3 is 15 amino acids long. The CDR3 region is CASSEARQWVSPLHF. The CDR3, as DNA: TGTGCCAGCAGTGAAGCTAGACAGTGGGTTTCACCCCTCCACTTT.

Only one count was recorded for this clone. V gene TRBV7-2 combines with J gene TRBJ1-6; D is perhaps TRBD1 (6 bases). Germline CDR1 is SGHTA and CDR2 is FQGNSA. The germline V and J ends were trimmed by 1 base and 9 bases, with 13 bases remaining between them. The CDR3 spans 15 residues. Here the CDR3 reads CASSLGSGVGSPLHF. For the CDR3, the DNA is TGTGCCAGCAGCTTAGGATCAGGGGTTGGTTCACCCCTCCACTTT.

The chain is built from TRBV6-1 and TRBJ2-7; 12 bases line up with TRBD2. Germline V gene sequence: CDR1 MNHNS, CDR2 SASEGT. With 1 base clipped from V and 2 bases from J, the junction kept 9 bases outside the gene matches. The CDR3 is made up of 18 amino acids. The CDR3 DNA reads as TGTGCCAGCAGTGAAGTGGCCAGAGGACTAGCGGGGACCTACGAGCAGTACTTC. This translates into CASSEVARGLAGTYEQYF.

The V and J genes are TRBV30 and TRBJ2-1; D unresolved. Germline CDR1 is GTSNPN and CDR2 is SVGIG (reference sequence). This CDR3 is 12 amino acids long. V was shortened by 4 bases and J by 5 bases, with 9 bases between the two germline ends. The CDR3 is CAWKAQHNEQFF. CDR3 bases: TGTGCCTGGAAGGCCCAACACAATGAGCAGTTCTTC. The whole variable domain, filled in from reference TRBV30 and TRBJ2-1, reads SQTIHQWPATLVQPVGSPLSLECTVEGTSNPNLYWYRQAAGRGLQLLFYSVGIGQISSEVPQNLSASRPQDRQFILSSKKLLLSDSGFYLCAWKAQHNEQFFGPGTRLTVL.

The chain employs TRBV19 and TRBJ1-5, with TRBD1 identical over 9 bases. Losses at the gene ends were 5 bases for V and 1 base for J; bases not matched to a gene: 3. Per the germline V gene, CDR1 is LNHDA and CDR2 is SQIVND (reference sequence). The CDR3 runs to 15 residues. The CDR3 region is CASSPGQGSNQPQHF. The CDR3 nucleotides read TGTGCCAGTAGTCCGGGACAGGGAAGCAATCAGCCCCAGCATTTT.

V usage is TRBV19 and J usage is TRBJ2-4; D call uncertain. This CDR3 contains 14 residues. The germline CDR1 and CDR2 sequences are LNHDA and SQIVND (reference sequence). Trimming pared 3 bases from V and 0 bases from J, leaving 6 bases between. The CDR3 nucleotides are TGTGCCAGTAGTATTTCCCCAGCCAAAAACATTCAGTACTTC. This translates into CASSISPAKNIQYF. Looking up the rest from reference TRBV19 and TRBJ2-4 gives the full variable domain: DGGITQSPKYLFRKEGQNVTLSCEQNLNHDAMYWYRQDPGQGLRLIYYSQIVNDFQKGDIAEGYSVSREKKESFPLTVTSAQKNPTAFYLCASSISPAKNIQYFGAGTRLSVL.

J is TRBJ1-2 and V is TRBV25-1, with no clear D. The CDR3 loop spans 11 amino acids. Germline V CDR1 and CDR2: MGHDK, SYGVNS. V lost 3 bases and J lost 13, with 12 bases in between. DNA for the CDR3: TGTGCCAGCAGTGATTCGGTGGATGTCACCTTC. This translates into CASSDSVDVTF.

The V and J genes are TRBV5-1 and TRBJ2-5; D may be TRBD2 (6 bases). Germline V CDR1 and CDR2: SGHRS, YFSETQ. There are 15 residues in the CDR3. Trimming took 1 base from V and 4 from J, leaving 14 bases between them. In DNA, the CDR3 is TGCGCCAGCAGCTTGAGCGGGCCGACGGGAGAGACCCAGTACTTC. Encoded protein: CASSLSGPTGETQYF.

The J gene is TRBJ1-1, the V gene TRBV5-1; the D is unclear. V gave up 2 bases and J gave up 4 bases, with 9 bases separating them. This CDR3 spans 13 amino acids. Germline CDR1 and CDR2: SGHRS and YFSETQ. The CDR3 protein is CASSFKTATEAFF. CDR3 in DNA: TGCGCCAGCAGCTTTAAGACTGCCACTGAAGCTTTCTTT.

The genes are TRBV5-1 and TRBJ2-7; weak D call: TRBD2 (7 bases). The V gene's germline CDR1 is SGHRS and CDR2 YFSETQ. The CDR3 runs 13 residues. Trimming shortened V by 7 bases and J by 5 bases, and 16 bases separated the two germline ends. CDR3 region: CASGTRGGNEQYF. Here the CDR3 DNA reads TGCGCCAGCGGCACGAGGGGGGGCAACGAGCAGTACTTC.

V gene TRBV2 combines with J gene TRBJ2-2; the D gene could be TRBD1 or TRBD2 (5 bases each). This CDR3 has 15 amino acids. Germline lookup yields CDR1 SNHLY and CDR2 FYNNEI. The V end was cut by 8 bases, the J end by 6 bases, with 19 bases between. The CDR3 region has the DNA TGTGCCAGCGGGACGGCCATGGGTGTCCCCGGGGAGCTGTTTTTT. Its protein is CASGTAMGVPGELFF.